The TCR beta chain described here comes from a study of blood T cell repertoires in COVID-19. Study as a whole: Specimens from acute and convalescent COVID-19 originated in the United States, Italy and Spain. In each case, the material was cDNA or gDNA derived from T cells, B-cell-depleted T cells, or PBMCs.

Data came from immunoSEQ multiplex PCR; TCRdb stores just in-frame clones and leaves some out. The sample comprises roughly 250,000 clones, more than 65% of which are singletons, and around 4.1% rests with the top ten. The CDR3 has 17 amino acids. From germline, CDR1 is GTSNPN and CDR2 SVGIG (reference sequence). V shed 5 bases, J shed 0 bases, and the junction held 11 bases outside the gene matches. The chain links TRBV30 to TRBJ2-7; 12 bases fit TRBD2. This clonotype was obtained from a woman aged 35 to 49 with active or convalescent COVID-19. Sequencing input: peripheral blood. CDR3 sequence reads: CAWGRLAGDLSSYEQYV. In DNA, the CDR3 is TGTGCCTGGGGAAGACTAGCGGGGGACCTTAGCTCCTACGAGCAGTACGTC.